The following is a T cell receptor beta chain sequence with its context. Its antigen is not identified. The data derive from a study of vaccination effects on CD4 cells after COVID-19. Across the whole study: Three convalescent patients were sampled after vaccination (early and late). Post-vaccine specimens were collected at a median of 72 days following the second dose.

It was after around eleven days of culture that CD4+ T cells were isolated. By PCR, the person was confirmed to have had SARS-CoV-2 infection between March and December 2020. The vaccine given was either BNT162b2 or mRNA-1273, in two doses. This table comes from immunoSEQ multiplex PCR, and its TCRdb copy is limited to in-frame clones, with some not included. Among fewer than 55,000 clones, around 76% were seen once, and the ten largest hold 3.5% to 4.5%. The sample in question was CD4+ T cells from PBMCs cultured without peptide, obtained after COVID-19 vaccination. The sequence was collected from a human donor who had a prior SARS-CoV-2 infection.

CDR3 nucleotide sequence: TGTGCCAGCAGTGATGAAGGGGGAAGCAATCAGCCCCAGCATTTT. Translation gives CASSDEGGSNQPQHF. The chain employs TRBV2 and TRBJ1-5, with D tentatively TRBD1 (6 bases). This CDR3 is built from 15 residues. Germline CDR1 is SNHLY and CDR2 is FYNNEI. Trimming pared 3 bases from V and 1 base from J, leaving 10 bases between.